The clone carrying this T cell receptor (beta chain) has just a few counts. Its antigen is as yet unknown. V lost 5 bases to trimming and J lost 5 bases, with 7 bases between them. CDR1 MNHNY and CDR2 SVGAGI come from the germline V gene (reference sequence). CDR3 length equals 12 residues. TCRdb re-called the reads with MiXCR, one entry per CDR3 protein. The data contain some 940,000 distinct CDR3 sequences, approximately 31% of them seen just once; the ten biggest clones take up 10% to 15%. The data originate from a study of T cell repertoires in cytomegalovirus infection. General study results and limits: HLA-C-restricted CMV-specific TCR beta clonotypes prevailed in the ex vivo response.

This TCR was recovered from a human donor in good health (CMV status not recorded). Some clones in this sample may be carry-over from other donors' samples. The sample was cultured CD8+ T cells from PBMCs, taken from culture after CMV antigen stimulation. This chain connects TRBV6-6 to TRBJ1-5; maybe TRBD1 (5 bases). CDR3 sequence reads: CASSPGYQPQHF. DNA for the CDR3: TGTGCCAGCAGTCCAGGGTATCAGCCCCAGCATTTT.